This T cell receptor (beta chain) was obtained from a study of T-cell reconstitution after alpha-beta-depleted transplantation in children. This clonotype was seen at least ten times. Germline CDR1 and CDR2: SGHDT and YYEEEE. CDR3 length: 17 residues. Trimming removed 4 bases from V and 4 bases from J; junction bases left unmatched: 14. Unique molecular identifiers were incorporated during preparation of the TCRbeta library. A single record per CDR3 protein comes from TCRdb applying MiXCR to the PCR reads. The sample yields 400,000 to 500,000 distinct CDR3 sequences, roughly 11% seen once. The clonotype was recovered from a human donor who donated a stem cell graft to a child with acute myeloid leukemia. The specimen was PBMCs from the stem cell graft donor, collected from the stem cell graft. The rearrangement links TRBV5-6 to TRBJ1-3; TRBD1 agrees at 7 bases. The CDR3 bases are TGTGCCAGCAGCGTTCTCCCAGGGGGGGGAGAAGGAAACACCATATATTTT. Its protein is CASSVLPGGGEGNTIYF.